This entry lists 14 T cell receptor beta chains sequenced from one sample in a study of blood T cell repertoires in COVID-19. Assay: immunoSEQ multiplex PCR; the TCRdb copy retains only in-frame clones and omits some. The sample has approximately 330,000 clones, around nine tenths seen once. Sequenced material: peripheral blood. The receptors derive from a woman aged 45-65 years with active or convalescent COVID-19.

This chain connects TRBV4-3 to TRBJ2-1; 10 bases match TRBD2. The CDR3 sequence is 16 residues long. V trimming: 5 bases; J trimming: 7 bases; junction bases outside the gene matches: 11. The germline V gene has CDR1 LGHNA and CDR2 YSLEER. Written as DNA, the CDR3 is TGCGCCAGCAGCGATATCGGCAGCGGGGGGGTGAATGAGCAGTTCTTC. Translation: CASSDIGSGGVNEQFF.

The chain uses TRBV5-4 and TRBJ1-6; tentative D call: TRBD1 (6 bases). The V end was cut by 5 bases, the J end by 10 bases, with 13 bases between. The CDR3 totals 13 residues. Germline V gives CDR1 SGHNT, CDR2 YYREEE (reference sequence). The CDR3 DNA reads TGTGCCAGCAGTTACAGGGAAAACTCACCCCTCCACTTT. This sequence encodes CASSYRENSPLHF. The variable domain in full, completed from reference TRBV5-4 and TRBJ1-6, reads ETGVTQSPTHLIKTRGQQVTLRCSSQSGHNTVSWYQQALGQGPQFIFQYYREEENGRGNFPPRFSGLQFPNYSSELNVNALELDDSALYLCASSYRENSPLHFGNGTRLTVT.

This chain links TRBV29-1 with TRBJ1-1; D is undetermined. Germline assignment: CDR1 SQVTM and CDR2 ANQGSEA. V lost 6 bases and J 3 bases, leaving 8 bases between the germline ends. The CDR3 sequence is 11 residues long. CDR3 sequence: CSVSYDTEAFF. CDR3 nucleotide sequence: TGCAGCGTCTCGTATGACACTGAAGCTTTCTTT.

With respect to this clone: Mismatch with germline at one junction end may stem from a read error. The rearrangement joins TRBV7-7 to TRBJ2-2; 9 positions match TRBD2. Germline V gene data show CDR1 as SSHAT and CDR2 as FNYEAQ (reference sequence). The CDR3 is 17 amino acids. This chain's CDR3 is CASSAKIAGALPGELFF. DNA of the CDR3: TGTGCTAGCAGTGCAAAGATAGCGGGGGCGTTACCCGGGGAGCTGTTTTTT.

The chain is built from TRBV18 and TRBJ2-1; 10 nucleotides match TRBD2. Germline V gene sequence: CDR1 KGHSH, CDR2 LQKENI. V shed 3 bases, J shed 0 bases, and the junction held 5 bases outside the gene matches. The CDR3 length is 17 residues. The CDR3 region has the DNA TGTGCCAGCTCACCCCTAGCGGGGGATCGCTCCTACAATGAGCAGTTCTTC. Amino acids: CASSPLAGDRSYNEQFF.

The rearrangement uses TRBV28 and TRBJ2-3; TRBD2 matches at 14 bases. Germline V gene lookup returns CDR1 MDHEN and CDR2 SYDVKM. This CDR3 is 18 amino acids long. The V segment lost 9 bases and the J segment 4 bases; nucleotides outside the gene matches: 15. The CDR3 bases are TGTGCCAGTGAGGCCGGGACTAGCGGGAGAGGTTGGCCAGATACGCAGTATTTT. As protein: CASEAGTSGRGWPDTQYF. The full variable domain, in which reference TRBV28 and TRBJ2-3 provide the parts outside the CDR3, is DVKVTQSSRYLVKRTGEKVFLECVQDMDHENMFWYRQDPGLGLRLIYFSYDVKMKEKGDIPEGYSVSREKKERFSLILESASTNQTSMYLCASEAGTSGRGWPDTQYFGPGTRLTVL.

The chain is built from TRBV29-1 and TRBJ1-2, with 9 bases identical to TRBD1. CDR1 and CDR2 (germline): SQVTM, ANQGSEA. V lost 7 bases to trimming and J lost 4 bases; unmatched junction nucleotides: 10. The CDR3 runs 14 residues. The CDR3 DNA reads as TGCAGCGGGGGGACAGGGCGAGCAACCTATGGCTACACCTTC. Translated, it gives CSGGTGRATYGYTF.

CDR3 sequence reads: CASSYRHKTGQPQHF. The CDR3 DNA follows: TGTGCCAGCAGTTATCGCCATAAAACAGGGCAGCCCCAGCATTTT. This rearrangement joins TRBV6-9 to TRBJ1-5; a weak D match, TRBD1 (6 bases). With 2 bases removed from V and 7 bases from J, the gap between germline ends came to 15 bases. CDR1 and CDR2 (germline): MNHGY, SVAAGI. CDR3 length: 15 residues.

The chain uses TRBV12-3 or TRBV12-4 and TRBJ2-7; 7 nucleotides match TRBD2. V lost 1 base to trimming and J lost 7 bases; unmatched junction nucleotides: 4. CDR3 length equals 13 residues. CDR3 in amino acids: CASSLGLAGEQYF. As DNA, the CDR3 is TGTGCCAGCAGTTTAGGACTAGCTGGGGAGCAGTACTTC.

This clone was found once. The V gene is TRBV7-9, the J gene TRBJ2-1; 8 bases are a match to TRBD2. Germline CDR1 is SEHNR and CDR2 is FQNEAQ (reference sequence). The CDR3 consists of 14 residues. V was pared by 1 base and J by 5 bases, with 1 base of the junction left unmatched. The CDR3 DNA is TGTGCCAGCAGCTTAGAACTAGCGGACAATGAGCAGTTCTTC. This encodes CASSLELADNEQFF.

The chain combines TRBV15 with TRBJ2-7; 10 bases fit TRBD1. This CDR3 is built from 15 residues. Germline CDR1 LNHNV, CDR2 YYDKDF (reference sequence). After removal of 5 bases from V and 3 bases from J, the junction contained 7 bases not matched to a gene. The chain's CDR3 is CATSGQTGGLYEQYF. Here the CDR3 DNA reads TGTGCCACCAGCGGTCAGACAGGGGGCCTCTACGAGCAGTACTTC.

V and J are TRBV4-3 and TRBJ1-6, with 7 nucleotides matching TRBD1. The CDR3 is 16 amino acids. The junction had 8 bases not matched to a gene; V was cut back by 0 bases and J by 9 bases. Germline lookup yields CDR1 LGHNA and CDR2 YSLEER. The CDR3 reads CASSQEAIRGSSPLHF. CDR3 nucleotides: TGCGCCAGCAGCCAAGAGGCTATCAGGGGGAGTTCACCCCTCCACTTT.

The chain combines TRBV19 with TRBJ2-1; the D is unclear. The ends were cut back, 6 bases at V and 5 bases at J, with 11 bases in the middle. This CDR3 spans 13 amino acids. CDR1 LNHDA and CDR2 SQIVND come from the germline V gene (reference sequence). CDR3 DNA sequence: TGTGCCAGTAGGGTGGGCACCCACAATGAGCAGTTCTTC. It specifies CASRVGTHNEQFF.

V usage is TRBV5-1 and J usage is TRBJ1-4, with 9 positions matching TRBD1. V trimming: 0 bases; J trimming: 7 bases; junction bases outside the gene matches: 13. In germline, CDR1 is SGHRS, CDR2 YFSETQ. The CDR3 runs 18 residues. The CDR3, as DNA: TGCGCCAGCAGCTTGGGGGCCGGGACAGGGACGAGTGGTGAAAAACTGTTTTTT. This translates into CASSLGAGTGTSGEKLFF.